A single sample gave rise to the 19 T cell receptor beta chains below, sequenced in a study of T cells in Graves' hyperthyroidism and ophthalmopathy. Amplification of TCR beta CDR3 regions used RNA as the template. First-round RT-PCR with HTBI primers amplified the TCR CDR3 region. TCRdb reprocessed the multiplex PCR reads with MiXCR, giving one entry per CDR3 protein. The sample records 450,000 to 700,000 distinct CDR3 sequences, about 45% being singletons. Sequenced: peripheral blood or thyroid tissue (not recorded which). The receptors stem from a woman aged 18-29 years with Graves' hyperthyroidism.

In its sample, this clonotype was seen many times. The rearrangement links TRBV4-3 to TRBJ2-5; the D gene is possibly TRBD1 (5 bases). The CDR3 runs to 16 residues. Germline V gene data show CDR1 as LGHNA and CDR2 as YSLEER. Trimming stripped 0 bases from V and 1 base from J, with 12 bases between. The CDR3 region has the DNA TGCGCCAGCAGCCAAGATAGGGCAGGGCGCCAAGAGACCCAGTACTTC. Translation: CASSQDRAGRQETQYF.

This clonotype was seen ten or more times. The chain links TRBV7-9 to TRBJ1-6; D ambiguous. Trimming cost V 5 bases and J 9 bases, with 14 bases left between them. The CDR3 spans 14 residues. Germline V gene data show CDR1 as SEHNR and CDR2 as FQNEAQ (reference sequence). The DNA of the CDR3 is TGTGCCAGCAGCCCCCGAGGCCGACTTTCACCCCTCCACTTT. The encoded protein is CASSPRGRLSPLHF. Supplemented by reference TRBV7-9 and TRBJ1-6, the full variable domain reads DTGVSQNPRHKITKRGQNVTFRCDPISEHNRLYWYRQTLGQGPEFLTYFQNEAQLEKSRLLSDRFSAERPKGSFSTLEIQRTEQGDSAMYLCASSPRGRLSPLHFGNGTRLTVT.

J is TRBJ1-2 and V is TRBV2; the D gene is possibly TRBD1 (6 bases). V was clipped by 1 base and J by 6 bases, with 12 bases between them. The germline V gene encodes CDR1 SNHLY and CDR2 FYNNEI. The CDR3 is 14 residues long. CDR3 nucleotides: TGTGCCAGCAGTGAAGTGGGACACATCGATGGCTACACCTTC. This codes for CASSEVGHIDGYTF.

The chain carries TRBV5-1 and TRBJ1-1; tentative D call: TRBD1 (5 bases). The CDR3 spans 15 residues. V was cut by 4 bases and J by 3 bases, with 16 bases left in between. Germline CDR1 reads SGHRS; CDR2 reads YFSETQ. CDR3: CASSVSGATDTEAFF. The CDR3, as DNA: TGCGCCAGCAGCGTGTCCGGGGCCACGGACACTGAAGCTTTCTTT.

This clonotype was seen repeatedly, ten times or more. This chain uses TRBV27 with TRBJ2-5; D not certain. This CDR3 spans 14 amino acids. Per germline, CDR1 MNHEY and CDR2 SMNVEV (reference sequence). Between the trimmed V and J ends, which lost 5 bases and 1 base, there was a span of 11 bases. CDR3 protein: CASSPMRIQETQYF. Written as DNA, the CDR3 is TGTGCCAGCAGTCCTATGAGGATCCAAGAGACCCAGTACTTC.

The chain couples TRBV7-3 to TRBJ1-5, with D perhaps matching TRBD1 (5 bases). This CDR3 has 14 amino acids. CDR1 is SGHTA and CDR2 is FQGTGA in the germline V gene. The V end lost 6 bases, the J end lost 11 bases, and 20 bases lay between the germline ends. CDR3 nucleotide sequence: TGTGCCAGCAGGTCCACAGGTGCGGTTCGAACCCAGCATTTT. This encodes CASRSTGAVRTQHF. Full variable domain (rest looked up from reference TRBV7-3 and TRBJ1-5): GAGVSQTPSNKVTEKGKYVELRCDPISGHTALYWYRQSLGQGPEFLIYFQGTGAADDSGLPNDRFFAVRPEGSVSTLKIQRTERGDSAVYLCASRSTGAVRTQHFGDGTRLSIL.

V gene TRBV7-2 combines with J gene TRBJ2-5; 9 bases line up with TRBD1. This CDR3 is 16 amino acids long. V lost 5 bases, J lost 5 bases, and 12 bases stayed unmatched. Germline lookup yields CDR1 SGHTA and CDR2 FQGNSA. DNA of the CDR3: TGTGCCAGCAGCCCTCGAATCGGACAGGGGCTGGAGACCCAGTACTTC. It yields the protein CASSPRIGQGLETQYF.

A note on this clonotype: A much larger clone differs by one base, so this may be a read error. The chain links TRBV29-1 to TRBJ1-2, with no clear D. Germline CDR1 and CDR2: SQVTM and ANQGSEA. The CDR3 runs to 13 residues. V dropped 0 bases and J dropped 12 bases, with 17 bases sitting between them. CDR3 residues: CSVEDPRLEGHTF. Here the CDR3 DNA reads TGCAGCGTTGAAGATCCGCGTTTGGAGGGCCACACCTTC.

This clonotype was seen many times. This chain uses TRBV7-2 with TRBJ2-5; D perhaps matches TRBD2 (6 bases). This CDR3 region has 13 residues. V lost 7 bases and J 6 bases, leaving 15 bases between the germline ends. Germline loops: CDR1 SGHTA, CDR2 FQGNSA. In DNA form, the CDR3 reads TGTGCCAGCACCTGGGGGGTTAAGCAGACCCAGTACTTC. This encodes CASTWGVKQTQYF.

A note on this clonotype: One end of the junction does not line up with germline, which may come from a read error. CDR3 residues: CSVEDWDKSSGANVLTF. In DNA, the CDR3 is TGCAGCGTCGAAGACTGGGACAAGAGCTCTGGGGCCAACGTCCTGACTTTC. The chain is built from TRBV29-1 and TRBJ2-6; a weak D match, TRBD1 (6 bases). The germline V gene has CDR1 SQVTM and CDR2 ANQGSEA. CDR3 length: 17 amino acids.

This clonotype appeared a few times. The V call is TRBV15, the J call TRBJ2-1; weak D call: TRBD1 (7 bases). CDR3 length: 13 residues. The ends were cut back, 8 bases at V and 6 bases at J, with 14 bases in the middle. Germline CDR1 is LNHNV and CDR2 is YYDKDF (reference sequence). CDR3 bases: TGTGCCACCTGGCAGGGGGGAGTCAATGAGCAGTTCTTC. Protein: CATWQGGVNEQFF.

This clonotype has a handful of counts. The chain couples TRBV29-1 to TRBJ2-3, with 10 bases lining up with TRBD2. Germline CDR1 reads SQVTM; CDR2 reads ANQGSEA. V lost 5 bases, J lost 8 bases, and 4 bases stayed unmatched. The length of the CDR3 is 12 residues. This CDR3 is CSVSGRAGTQYF. The CDR3 DNA reads TGCAGCGTTAGCGGGAGGGCAGGTACGCAGTATTTT.

The table lists this clonotype with many counts. V usage is TRBV4-2 and J usage is TRBJ2-7, with a tentative D call TRBD2 (6 bases). Trimming pared 4 bases from V and 6 bases from J, leaving 19 bases between. Per germline, CDR1 LGHNA and CDR2 YNFKEQ. The CDR3 contains 15 residues. The CDR3 reads CASSPETRMGLEQYF. CDR3 sequence (DNA): TGTGCCAGCAGCCCAGAGACTAGGATGGGGCTCGAGCAGTACTTC.

The chain combines TRBV15 with TRBJ2-5, with 12 bases lining up with TRBD2. Germline values: CDR1 LNHNV, CDR2 YYDKDF (reference sequence). The CDR3 contains 17 residues. V was clipped by 1 base and J by 4 bases; unmatched bases: 7. CDR3: CATSRGGATSGRETQYF. In nucleotides, the CDR3 is TGTGCCACCAGCAGAGGTGGTGCGACTAGCGGGAGAGAGACCCAGTACTTC.

This clonotype has ten or more counts. The chain couples TRBV6-2 or TRBV6-3 to TRBJ2-7; D not resolved. Germline V lookup: CDR1 MNHEY, CDR2 SVGEGT. The CDR3 runs 12 residues. The V gene lost 7 bases and the J gene lost 5 bases, with 12 bases spanning the gap. CDR3 bases: TGTGCCAGCACCAGTTCTCCAGACGAGCAGTACTTC. Amino acid sequence: CASTSSPDEQYF.

This clonotype was observed many times. CDR3 DNA: TGCAGCGTTCCTAGGGAGTTGAACACTGAAGCTTTCTTT. This gives the protein CSVPRELNTEAFF. The V and J genes are TRBV29-1 and TRBJ1-1; D is unclear. Germline CDR1 and CDR2: SQVTM and ANQGSEA. Trimming took 5 bases from V and 0 from J, leaving 10 bases between them. CDR3 length: 13 amino acids.

For this clonotype: This may stem from a read error, because a much larger clone lies one nucleotide away. The rearrangement joins TRBV10-3 to TRBJ2-5; D uncertain. The ends were cut back, 3 bases at V and 4 bases at J, with 9 bases in the middle. The CDR3 has 13 amino acids. From germline, CDR1 is ENHRY and CDR2 SYGVKD. The CDR3: CAISEGILETQYF. The CDR3 DNA sequence: TGTGCCATCAGTGAAGGGATTTTAGAGACCCAGTACTTC.

This clonotype was seen many times. The V call is TRBV11-3, the J call TRBJ1-6; tentatively, D is TRBD1 (6 bases). The CDR3 totals 15 residues. Germline lookup yields CDR1 SGHNT and CDR2 YENEEA. V gave up 8 bases and J gave up 10 bases, with 21 bases separating them. The CDR3 nucleotides read TGTGCCAGCGCTCTACGGGGGGCTAACGGCTCACCCCTCCACTTT. Protein sequence: CASALRGANGSPLHF.

This clonotype occurred once. The chain has TRBV7-2 and TRBJ1-5; tentative D call: TRBD1 (5 bases). The CDR3 is made up of 16 amino acids. The V gene's germline CDR1 is SGHTA and CDR2 FQGNSA. Between the trimmed V and J ends, which lost 3 bases and 5 bases, there was a span of 17 bases. The CDR3 DNA sequence: TGTGCCAGCAGCTTGCGTAGGGGCGGTATGGATCAGCCCCAGCATTTT. Its translation is CASSLRRGGMDQPQHF.